This entry describes one T cell receptor beta chain. What it binds is unknown. TCRdb's copy holds only in-frame clones and misses some; the assay was immunoSEQ multiplex PCR. The repertoire holds about 120,000 clones, over 75% seen once, with about 7.8% in the top ten. These data belong to a study of T cell responses to AZD1222 COVID-19 vaccine. Overall study context: Analysis merged second doses at about 4 or about 12 weeks. Study conclusions and caveats: Researchers took repertoire samples only after the peak T cell response had come. Mostly white British, mostly female donors; authors suggested clonal diversity may be underestimated. When two AZD1222 doses had been given, Spike-specific TCR breadth and depth rose.

Per the germline V gene, CDR1 is MGHRA and CDR2 is YSYEKL. V lost 1 base and J 10 bases, leaving 8 bases between the germline ends. The CDR3 extends over 13 amino acids. This sample comprised peripheral blood, obtained on day 0 of AZD1222 vaccination. This clonotype was sampled from an adult in good health. The rearrangement joins TRBV4-1 to TRBJ2-6; D ambiguous. The CDR3 DNA sequence: TGCGCCAGCAGCCAAGGATCGGAGAACGTCCTGACTTTC. This sequence encodes CASSQGSENVLTF.